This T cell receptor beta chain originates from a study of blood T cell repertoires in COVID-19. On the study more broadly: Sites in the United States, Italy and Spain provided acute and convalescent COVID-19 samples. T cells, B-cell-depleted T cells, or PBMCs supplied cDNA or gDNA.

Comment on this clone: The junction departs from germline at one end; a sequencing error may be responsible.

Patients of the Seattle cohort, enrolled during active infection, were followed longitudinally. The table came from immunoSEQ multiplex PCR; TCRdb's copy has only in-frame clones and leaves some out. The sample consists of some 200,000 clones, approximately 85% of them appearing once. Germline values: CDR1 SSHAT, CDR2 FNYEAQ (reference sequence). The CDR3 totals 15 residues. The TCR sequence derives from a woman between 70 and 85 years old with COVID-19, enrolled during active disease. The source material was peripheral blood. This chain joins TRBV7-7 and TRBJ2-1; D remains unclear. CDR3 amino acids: CASSLVPGGNNEQFF. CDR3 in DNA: TGTGCTAGCAGCTTAGTTCCTGGCGGAAACAATGAGCAGTTCTTC.